This T cell receptor beta chain comes out of a study of blood T cells in healthy people across ages. The use of a sample-barcoded 5' primer and a J-beta primer mix characterized a second PCR of about 7 to 12 cycles. TCRdb reanalysed the 5' RACE reads using MiXCR and keeps one entry per CDR3 protein. The data contain 1,500,000 or so distinct CDR3 sequences, approximately 39% of them singletons. For this clonotype: Relative to the germline gene, one junction end is altered; a read error may explain this.

Germline V gives CDR1 SSHAT, CDR2 FNYEAQ (reference sequence). The CDR3 sequence is 15 residues long. The genes are TRBV7-7 and TRBJ2-2; 10 bases line up with TRBD2. This TCR derives from a woman aged 18 to 35 in good health. The sequenced sample was blood. The CDR3 nucleotides read TGTGCTAGCAGCCGGACTAGCGGACACACCGGGGAGCTGTTTTTT. This translates into CASSRTSGHTGELFF.